The clone carrying this T cell receptor beta chain has a count of ten or more. As yet, its antigen is unknown. The junction shows a germline mismatch at one end, possibly a read error. The sample is drawn from a study of tumor-infiltrating lymphocytes in primary liver carcinoma. Overall study findings and caveats: The difference in top-250-clone fraction between tumors and blood was significant, favoring tumors (p = 0.039).

cDNA specific to TCR beta was made from around 450 ng of total RNA, with a constant-region primer employed for priming. It was through three nested multiplex PCR rounds of slightly modified ARM-PCR that TCR beta libraries arose. TRBV1-TRBV30 forward primers paired with a C-beta reverse primer were used in the first two PCR rounds, which ran roughly 9 cycles each. TCRdb passed the multiplex PCR reads through MiXCR, listing each CDR3 protein once. This sample has roughly 32,000 distinct CDR3 sequences, with approximately 76% found just once. Starting material for RNA and DNA co-extraction consisted of about 17-34 mg of unsorted bulk tissue. Every tumor sample held more than 85% viable tumor cells. The CDR3 is 14 residues long.

The sample consisted of liver tumor tissue from sampling region 3. Subset defined: tumor region T3, left-lateral pole. The genes are TRBV12-3 or TRBV12-4 and TRBJ1-5; TRBD1 matches at 8 bases. The TCR originated in a woman in her 30s with primary liver carcinoma and hepatitis B virus infection. The CDR3 DNA is TGTGCCAGCAGTTGGACAGGGCTTAGTCAGCCCCATCATTTT. Its translation is CASSWTGLSQPHHF.